This TCR beta chain was observed in a study of OX40 agonist ivuxolimab in advanced cancers. Study summary: Each dose-escalation patient presented with hepatocellular carcinoma, melanoma, renal cell or head and neck cancer.

Repertoires were generated with immunoSEQ multiplex PCR, while TCRdb's copy carries only in-frame clones and drops some. The repertoire consists of some 77,000 clones, with roughly 86% occurring once and the leading ten covering approximately 1.1%. From germline, CDR1 is DFQATT and CDR2 SNEGSKA (reference sequence). Trimming pared 4 bases from V and 2 bases from J, leaving 5 bases between. CDR3 length equals 11 residues. This clone was seen only once. The J gene is TRBJ2-5, the V gene TRBV20-1, with D uncertain. This specimen consisted of CD4+ or CD8+ T cells sorted from blood, obtained in a trial of the OX40 agonist ivuxolimab. The clonotype comes from an adult with an advanced solid tumor such as melanoma, head and neck, liver or kidney cancer. The CDR3: CSAKRQETQYF. In DNA, the CDR3 is TGCAGTGCTAAACGGCAAGAGACCCAGTACTTC.